These 10 T cell receptor beta chains originate from one sample sequenced in a study of identical twins. Each CDR3 protein is one row after TCRdb ran MiXCR on the 5' RACE reads. Here the sample spans 1.5 million or so distinct CDR3 sequences, around 29% being singletons. Sequencing input: cord blood. The receptors originated from a newborn girl in good health.

A few counts support this clonotype. This chain connects TRBV20-1 to TRBJ2-3; 7 bases map to TRBD2. CDR1 and CDR2 from the germline V gene are DFQATT and SNEGSKA (reference sequence). The CDR3 runs 13 residues. The J segment lost 5 bases and the V segment lost 4 bases, leaving 6 bases of the junction unmatched. CDR3 in DNA: TGCAGTGCTATCGGACTAGTAGGAGATACGCAGTATTTT. Its protein product is CSAIGLVGDTQYF.

J is TRBJ2-1 and V is TRBV12-3 or TRBV12-4; D may be TRBD2 (7 bases). Trimming left V 0 bases short and J 10 bases short, with 16 bases between. The CDR3 sequence is 15 residues long. In DNA, the CDR3 is TGTGCCAGCAGTTTAGCGGGGGGGCAATCATCCGAGCAGTTCTTC. Its protein product is CASSLAGGQSSEQFF.

This clonotype came up a few times. One end of the junction fails to match germline, which may point to a read error. The gene calls are TRBV7-2 and TRBJ2-1; 8 bases line up with TRBD2. The germline CDR1 and CDR2 sequences are SGHTA and FQGNSA. CDR3 length equals 13 residues. CDR3 in amino acids: CASSSVAGFEQFF. Written as DNA, the CDR3 is TGTGCTAGCAGCTCGGTAGCGGGATTTGAGCAGTTCTTC.

This clonotype was seen a few times. The J gene is TRBJ2-1, the V gene TRBV20-1; 7 positions agree with TRBD2. V was pared by 5 bases and J by 6 bases, with 10 bases of the junction left unmatched. The length of the CDR3 is 14 residues. Germline-derived CDR1 and CDR2 are DFQATT and SNEGSKA (reference sequence). CDR3 DNA sequence: TGCAGTGCTCGCCGGACTAGTTTTTTCAATGAGCAGTTCTTC. Encoded protein: CSARRTSFFNEQFF.

The chain carries TRBV24-1 and TRBJ2-1; 10 nucleotides match TRBD2. This CDR3 contains 18 residues. Germline V gives CDR1 KGHDR, CDR2 SFDVKD. V dropped 9 bases and J dropped 0; count of bases not matched to a gene: 13. The CDR3 loop is CATGRSSGRGSSYNEQFF. DNA of the CDR3: TGTGCCACCGGCAGGTCTAGCGGGAGAGGTAGCTCCTACAATGAGCAGTTCTTC.

The CDR3 DNA sequence: TGCAGTGCTTTTGGGTCCAACTACGAGCAGTACTTC. Its translation is CSAFGSNYEQYF. The chain carries TRBV20-1 and TRBJ2-7; no firm D call. The CDR3 consists of 12 residues. CDR1 DFQATT and CDR2 SNEGSKA come from the germline V gene (reference sequence). Trimming shortened V by 5 bases and J by 3 bases, and 11 bases separated the two germline ends.

J is TRBJ1-1 and V is TRBV3-1; D unclear. The CDR3 sequence is 14 residues long. Germline lookup yields CDR1 LGHDT and CDR2 YNNKEL (reference sequence). Between the trimmed V and J ends, which lost 1 base and 1 base, there was a span of 7 bases. The CDR3 here is CASSQATQNTEAFF. In DNA form, the CDR3 reads TGTGCCAGCAGCCAAGCGACACAGAACACTGAAGCTTTCTTT. Complete variable domain (other parts from reference TRBV3-1 and TRBJ1-1): DTAVSQTPKYLVTQMGNDKSIKCEQNLGHDTMYWYKQDSKKFLKIMFSYNNKELIINETVPNRFSPKSPDKAHLNLHINSLELGDSAVYFCASSQATQNTEAFFGQGTRLTVV.

The table lists this clonotype with a few counts. This chain uses TRBV5-5 with TRBJ2-7; weak D call: TRBD2 (6 bases). The CDR3 totals 17 residues. Trimming cost V 2 bases and J 2 bases, with 20 bases left between them. Germline-derived CDR1 and CDR2 are SGHKS and YYEKEE (reference sequence). The DNA of the CDR3 is TGTGCCAGCAGCTTTACAGCGGGTCTCCTCCCTACCTACGAGCAGTACTTC. It codes for CASSFTAGLLPTYEQYF.

This rearrangement joins TRBV28 to TRBJ1-2, with 9 bases matching TRBD1. V was pared by 6 bases and J by 6 bases, with 8 bases of the junction left unmatched. The length of the CDR3 is 14 residues. Germline V gene sequence: CDR1 MDHEN, CDR2 SYDVKM. This chain's CDR3 is CASRSTGGLDGYTF. Here the CDR3 DNA reads TGTGCCAGCAGATCTACAGGGGGCTTGGATGGCTACACCTTC.

The gene calls are TRBV12-3 or TRBV12-4 and TRBJ2-1; 10 nucleotides agree with TRBD2. Trimming at V came to 4 bases and at J to 9 bases, leaving 12 bases not matched to a gene. This CDR3 is 16 amino acids long. CDR3 region: CASSSLSSGRAGEQFF. The CDR3 DNA reads TGTGCCAGCAGTTCCCTATCGAGCGGGAGGGCCGGTGAGCAGTTCTTC.